These 22 T cell receptor beta chains originate from one sample sequenced in a study of neurological immune-mediated disorders (dated by TCRdb to between 2018 and 2020). The time point label corresponds to: longitudinal time-point 1 (baseline). Preparation of the library involved 5' RACE. The sequencer was an Illumina HiSeq 2500. TCRdb passed the public sequencing reads through fastp at Q25 and MiXCR, retaining productive beta sequences. Every distinct CDR3 protein forms one entry, paired with its most common genes and DNA. This sample holds about 53,000 distinct CDR3 sequences; roughly 10% were observed only once. The top ten clones comprise 1.6% of the sample. The sequenced sample consisted of PBMCs. These receptors were collected from a woman in her 40s in good health.

This clonotype was found many times. The V and J genes are TRBV5-1 and TRBJ2-7; 8 bases map to TRBD1. Germline CDR1 is SGHRS and CDR2 is YFSETQ. The junction had 7 bases not matched to a gene; V was cut back by 4 bases and J by 7 bases. This CDR3 is built from 13 residues. This CDR3 reads CASSVDRGGEQYF. CDR3 sequence (DNA): TGCGCCAGCAGCGTTGACAGGGGCGGAGAGCAGTACTTC.

This clonotype was seen ten or more times. The chain combines TRBV20-1 with TRBJ2-7; 8 nucleotides agree with TRBD1. Germline CDR1 is DFQATT and CDR2 is SNEGSKA (reference sequence). The length of the CDR3 is 11 residues. The DNA of the CDR3 is TGCTCAGGACAGGGCTTTAACGAGCAGTACTTC. Its protein is CSGQGFNEQYF.

The sample holds many counts of this clonotype. The chain is built from TRBV14 and TRBJ2-7, with a tentative D call TRBD1 (5 bases). There are 15 residues in the CDR3. V was shortened by 0 bases and J by 6 bases, with 15 bases between the two germline ends. The germline CDR1 and CDR2 sequences are SGHDN and FVKESK. CDR3 region: CASSQDPAGSGEQYF. The CDR3 DNA is TGTGCCAGCAGCCAAGATCCTGCAGGGTCGGGCGAGCAGTACTTC.

This clonotype appeared many times. This chain links TRBV5-1 with TRBJ2-1, with 8 bases lining up with TRBD2. Trimming cost V 4 bases and J 9 bases; bases outside gene matches: 6. This CDR3 region has 13 residues. Germline lookup yields CDR1 SGHRS and CDR2 YFSETQ. The DNA of the CDR3 is TGCGCCAGCAGCCCAGGGACTAGTGGTGAGCAGTTCTTC. Its protein product is CASSPGTSGEQFF.

This clonotype was counted at least ten times. The DNA for the CDR3 is TGTGCCAGCAGCCATCGTGCTAGCGGGACCTACGAGCAGTACTTC. It is translated as CASSHRASGTYEQYF. V and J are TRBV3-1 and TRBJ2-7, with 9 bases matching TRBD2. The CDR3 totals 15 residues. The V gene end was trimmed by 3 bases and the J gene end by 2 bases; junction bases not matched to a gene: 5. CDR1 is LGHDT and CDR2 is YNNKEL in the germline V gene (reference sequence).

About this clonotype: A much larger clone is a single base away; this may be a read error. The chain joins TRBV7-2 to TRBJ2-7; the D gene is possibly TRBD2 (6 bases). V shed 11 bases and J shed 4 bases, with 21 bases lying between them. Germline CDR1 reads SGHTA; CDR2 reads FQGNSA. The CDR3 is 14 residues long. The CDR3 loop reads CAPRERTRVYEQYF. The DNA of the CDR3 is TGTGCCCCTCGGGAGAGGACAAGGGTGTACGAGCAGTACTTC.

This clonotype came up many times. The chain employs TRBV10-3 and TRBJ2-5; D uncertain. Germline CDR1 ENHRY, CDR2 SYGVKD. Trimming left V 10 bases short and J 1 base short, with 10 bases between. There are 12 residues in the CDR3. The CDR3: CATRASQETQYF. Written as DNA, the CDR3 is TGTGCCACCCGGGCCTCCCAAGAGACCCAGTACTTC.

This clonotype was detected ten times or more. The V and J genes are TRBV13 and TRBJ2-5, with TRBD2 matching over 8 bases. The V segment lost 8 bases and the J segment 2 bases; nucleotides outside the gene matches: 13. The length of the CDR3 is 16 residues. Per the germline V gene, CDR1 is PRHDT and CDR2 is FYEKMQ (reference sequence). The CDR3 spells CASGQRGRSRQETQYF. CDR3 DNA: TGTGCCAGCGGTCAACGCGGGAGGTCCCGGCAAGAGACCCAGTACTTC. The entire variable domain, with the rest obtained from reference TRBV13 and TRBJ2-5, is as follows: AAGVIQSPRHLIKEKRETATLKCYPIPRHDTVYWYQQGPGQDPQFLISFYEKMQSDKGSIPDRFSAQQFSDYHSELNMSSLELGDSALYFCASGQRGRSRQETQYFGPGTRLLVL.

At least ten counts were recorded for this clonotype. The genes are TRBV6-2 or TRBV6-3 and TRBJ1-2, with 7 positions matching TRBD1. Trimming removed 6 bases from V and 8 bases from J; junction bases left unmatched: 12. The CDR3 is 14 amino acids. Germline CDR1 and CDR2: MNHEY and SVGEGT. CDR3 in amino acids: CASRRGTDTGGYTF. Here the CDR3 DNA reads TGTGCCAGCAGGCGTGGGACAGATACTGGCGGCTACACCTTC.

Concerning this clonotype: Given a much more abundant clone one base away, this may be a read error. The CDR3 ends on some other residue instead of the conserved phenylalanine or tryptophan, so this is likely a read error. The J gene is TRBJ2-7, the V gene TRBV7-2; D may correspond to TRBD1 or TRBD2 (5 bases each). V lost 2 bases to trimming and J lost 2 bases, with 10 bases between them. The CDR3 is 14 amino acids. Per the germline V gene, CDR1 is SGHTA and CDR2 is FQGNSA. The CDR3 spells CASSLLGEPYEQYS. In nucleotides, the CDR3 is TGTGCCAGCAGCTTATTAGGGGAGCCCTACGAGCAGTACTCC.

The table lists this clonotype with many counts. The CDR3 is CASSPFRGIVFNEQFF. In nucleotides, the CDR3 is TGTGCCAGCAGTCCCTTCAGGGGGATCGTCTTCAATGAGCAGTTCTTC. The V and J genes are TRBV27 and TRBJ2-1, with 7 nucleotides matching TRBD1. The junction had 13 bases not matched to a gene; V was cut back by 5 bases and J by 6 bases. This CDR3 has 16 residues. The germline CDR1 and CDR2 sequences are MNHEY and SMNVEV (reference sequence).

Ten or more counts support this clonotype. The chain has TRBV5-1 and TRBJ2-3; no clear D. Looked up from germline, CDR1 is SGHRS and CDR2 is YFSETQ. Trimming pared 0 bases from V and 0 bases from J, leaving 5 bases between. This CDR3 comprises 14 residues. The CDR3 sequence is CASSLADSTDTQYF. The CDR3 nucleotides are TGCGCCAGCAGCTTGGCGGACAGCACAGATACGCAGTATTTT. The full variable domain, its missing parts supplied by reference TRBV5-1 and TRBJ2-3, is KAGVTQTPRYLIKTRGQQVTLSCSPISGHRSVSWYQQTPGQGLQFLFEYFSETQRNKGNFPGRFSGRQFSNSRSEMNVSTLELGDSALYLCASSLADSTDTQYFGPGTRLTVL.

There are a few counts of this clonotype. The chain combines TRBV27 with TRBJ1-2; possibly TRBD1 for D (5 bases). V lost 7 bases, J lost 0 bases, and 12 bases lay in between. This CDR3 comprises 14 residues. Germline values: CDR1 MNHEY, CDR2 SMNVEV (reference sequence). CDR3 residues: CASMRTGSNYGYTF. CDR3 nucleotides: TGTGCCAGCATGCGTACAGGATCTAACTATGGCTACACCTTC.

This rearrangement joins TRBV6-6 to TRBJ1-5, with D perhaps TRBD1 (6 bases). The CDR3 totals 16 residues. Germline lookup yields CDR1 MNHNY and CDR2 SVGAGI (reference sequence). V was cut by 4 bases and J by 2 bases, with 15 bases left in between. The CDR3: CASSFGMGGGNQPQHF. CDR3 DNA: TGTGCCAGCAGTTTTGGGATGGGGGGCGGCAATCAGCCCCAGCATTTT.

The CDR3 DNA sequence: TGTGCCAGCAGTCCCGTGCTTACAGGGAAAGGTGAAGCTTTCTTT. The encoded protein is CASSPVLTGKGEAFF. V usage is TRBV25-1 and J usage is TRBJ1-1, with D possibly matching TRBD1 (6 bases). V dropped 5 bases and J dropped 7 bases, with 20 bases sitting between them. The CDR3 totals 15 residues. Germline CDR1 MGHDK, CDR2 SYGVNS.

There are many counts of this clonotype. The chain employs TRBV20-1 and TRBJ2-7, with a possible D match to TRBD1 (6 bases). The CDR3 spans 16 residues. CDR1 is DFQATT, CDR2 SNEGSKA, per germline (reference sequence). V dropped 0 bases and J dropped 7 bases, with 22 bases sitting between them. The CDR3, as DNA: TGCAGTGCTAGAGATTGGTCGAGGGGGAATGGTCTAGAGCAGTACTTC. Protein: CSARDWSRGNGLEQYF.

The chain combines TRBV27 with TRBJ2-7; TRBD1 matches at 7 bases. V trimming: 2 bases; J trimming: 6 bases; junction bases outside the gene matches: 7. Germline V gene lookup returns CDR1 MNHEY and CDR2 SMNVEV (reference sequence). The CDR3 spans 14 residues. The CDR3 reads CASSLGQVGREQYF. The DNA of the CDR3 is TGTGCCAGCAGTTTAGGACAGGTAGGGCGCGAGCAGTACTTC.

This clonotype was recorded many times. V is TRBV12-3 or TRBV12-4 and J is TRBJ1-1, with no clear D. The V and J ends lost 5 bases and 0 bases respectively, with 4 bases between them. The CDR3 sequence is 12 residues long. CDR3: CASSPLNTEAFF. CDR3 DNA sequence: TGTGCCAGCAGTCCATTGAACACTGAAGCTTTCTTT.

This clonotype was seen at least ten times. V is TRBV20-1 and J is TRBJ1-2; tentatively, D is TRBD1 (5 bases). With 6 bases removed from V and 6 bases from J, the gap between germline ends came to 14 bases. Germline CDR1 and CDR2: DFQATT and SNEGSKA (reference sequence). The CDR3 is made up of 12 amino acids. For the CDR3, the DNA is TGCAGTGCCCGATTGGGGGGGGATGGCTACACCTTC. It is translated as CSARLGGDGYTF.

This clonotype was counted ten times or more. The V and J genes are TRBV3-1 and TRBJ2-7; the D is unclear. This CDR3 is built from 14 residues. The germline V gene encodes CDR1 LGHDT and CDR2 YNNKEL (reference sequence). Trimming cost V 5 bases and J 6 bases, with 17 bases left between them. CDR3 in DNA: TGTGCCAGCAGCACGTCCTCTGCCCACGGCGAGCAGTACTTC. It is translated as CASSTSSAHGEQYF.

This clonotype appeared many times. This chain connects TRBV6-6 to TRBJ1-6; D is unclear. The CDR3 loop spans 13 amino acids. V lost 5 bases and J lost 8, with 10 bases in between. Germline V gene data show CDR1 as MNHNY and CDR2 as SVGAGI (reference sequence). In DNA, the CDR3 is TGTGCCAGCAGTCCGACTCTGGATTCACCCCTCCACTTT. This encodes CASSPTLDSPLHF.

This clonotype has at least ten counts. The chain uses TRBV20-1 and TRBJ2-1, with D tentatively TRBD2 (6 bases). V lost 4 bases and J lost 6, with 13 bases in between. The CDR3 covers 13 residues. Per germline, CDR1 DFQATT and CDR2 SNEGSKA (reference sequence). The CDR3 sequence is CSAMRDGRNEQFF. As DNA, the CDR3 is TGCAGTGCTATGCGGGATGGGCGCAATGAGCAGTTCTTC.